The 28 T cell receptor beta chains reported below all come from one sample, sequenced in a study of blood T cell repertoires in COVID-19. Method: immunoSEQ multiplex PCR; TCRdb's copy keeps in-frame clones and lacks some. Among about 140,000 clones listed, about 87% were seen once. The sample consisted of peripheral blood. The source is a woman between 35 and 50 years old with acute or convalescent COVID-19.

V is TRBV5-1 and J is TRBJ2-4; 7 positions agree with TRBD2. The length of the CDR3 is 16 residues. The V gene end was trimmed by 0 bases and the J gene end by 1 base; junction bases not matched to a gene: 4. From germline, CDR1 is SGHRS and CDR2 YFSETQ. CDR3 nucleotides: TGCGCCAGCAGCTTGGGGAGCGGGGCCGCCAAAAACATTCAGTACTTC. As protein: CASSLGSGAAKNIQYF.

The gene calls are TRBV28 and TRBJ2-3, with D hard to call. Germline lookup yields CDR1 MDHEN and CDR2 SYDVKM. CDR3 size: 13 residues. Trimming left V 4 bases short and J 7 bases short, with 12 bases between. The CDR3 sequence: CASSSPNTNTQYF. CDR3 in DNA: TGTGCCAGCAGTTCCCCAAACACGAATACGCAGTATTTT. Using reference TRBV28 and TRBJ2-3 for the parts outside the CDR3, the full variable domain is DVKVTQSSRYLVKRTGEKVFLECVQDMDHENMFWYRQDPGLGLRLIYFSYDVKMKEKGDIPEGYSVSREKKERFSLILESASTNQTSMYLCASSSPNTNTQYFGPGTRLTVL.

CDR3 loop: CASSVVIGTSLYTQYF. DNA of the CDR3: TGTGCCAGCAGCGTAGTAATCGGGACTAGCCTTTATACGCAGTATTTT. This chain connects TRBV9 to TRBJ2-3, with TRBD2 matching over 9 bases. V lost 0 bases to trimming and J lost 7 bases; unmatched junction nucleotides: 9. Germline lookup yields CDR1 SGDLS and CDR2 YYNGEE. CDR3 length: 16 residues.

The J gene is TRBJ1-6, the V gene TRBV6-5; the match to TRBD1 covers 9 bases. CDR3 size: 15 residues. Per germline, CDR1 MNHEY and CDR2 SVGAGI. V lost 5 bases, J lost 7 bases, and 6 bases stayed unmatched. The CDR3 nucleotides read TGTGCCAGCAGTACAGGGACAGGGAGGAATTCACCCCTCCACTTT. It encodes CASSTGTGRNSPLHF.

The CDR3 spells CAWSVGDREKLFF. In DNA, the CDR3 is TGTGCCTGGAGTGTCGGGGATCGGGAAAAACTGTTTTTT. This chain joins TRBV30 and TRBJ1-4, with D hard to call. The CDR3 extends over 13 amino acids. Deletions cut 0 bases from V and 8 bases from J, with 10 bases between. Germline-derived CDR1 and CDR2 are GTSNPN and SVGIG (reference sequence). The entire variable domain, with the rest obtained from reference TRBV30 and TRBJ1-4, is as follows: SQTIHQWPATLVQPVGSPLSLECTVEGTSNPNLYWYRQAAGRGLQLLFYSVGIGQISSEVPQNLSASRPQDRQFILSSKKLLLSDSGFYLCAWSVGDREKLFFGSGTQLSVL.

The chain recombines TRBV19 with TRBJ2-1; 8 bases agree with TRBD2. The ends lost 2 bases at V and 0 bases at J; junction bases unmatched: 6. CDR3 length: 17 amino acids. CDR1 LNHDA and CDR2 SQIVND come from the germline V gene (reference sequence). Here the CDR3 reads CASSIRTSSSSYNEQFF. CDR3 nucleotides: TGTGCCAGTAGTATAAGGACTAGCTCTAGCTCCTACAATGAGCAGTTCTTC.

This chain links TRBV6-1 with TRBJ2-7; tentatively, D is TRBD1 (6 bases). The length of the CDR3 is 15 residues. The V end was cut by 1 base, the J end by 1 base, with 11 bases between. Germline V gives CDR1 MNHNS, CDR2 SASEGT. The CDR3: CASSEVSGASYEQYF. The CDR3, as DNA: TGTGCCAGCAGTGAAGTTTCAGGGGCTTCCTACGAGCAGTACTTC.

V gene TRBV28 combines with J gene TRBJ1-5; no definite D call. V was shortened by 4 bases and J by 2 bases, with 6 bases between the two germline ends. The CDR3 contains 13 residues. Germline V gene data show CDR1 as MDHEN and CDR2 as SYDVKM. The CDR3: CASSWRGNQPQHF. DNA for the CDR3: TGTGCCAGCAGTTGGAGGGGCAATCAGCCCCAGCATTTT.

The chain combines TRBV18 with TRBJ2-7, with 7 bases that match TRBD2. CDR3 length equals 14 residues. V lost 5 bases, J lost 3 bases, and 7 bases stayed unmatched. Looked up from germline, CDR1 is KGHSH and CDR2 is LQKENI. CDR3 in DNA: TGTGCCAGCTCATCAAATGGGGAGGGCTACGAGCAGTACTTC. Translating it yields CASSSNGEGYEQYF.

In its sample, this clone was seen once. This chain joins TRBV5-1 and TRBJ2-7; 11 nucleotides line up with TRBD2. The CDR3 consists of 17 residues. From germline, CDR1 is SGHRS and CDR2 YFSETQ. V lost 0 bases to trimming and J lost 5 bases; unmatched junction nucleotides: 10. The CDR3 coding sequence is TGCGCCAGCAGCTTGGACCCCTTACTAGCGGGGGAGGACGAGCAGTACTTC. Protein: CASSLDPLLAGEDEQYF.

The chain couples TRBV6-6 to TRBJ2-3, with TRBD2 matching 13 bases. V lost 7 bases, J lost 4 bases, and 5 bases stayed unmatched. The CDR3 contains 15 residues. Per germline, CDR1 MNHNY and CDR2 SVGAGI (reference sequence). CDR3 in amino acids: CASTRLAGGADTQYF. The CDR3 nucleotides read TGTGCCAGCACACGACTAGCGGGAGGCGCAGATACGCAGTATTTT.

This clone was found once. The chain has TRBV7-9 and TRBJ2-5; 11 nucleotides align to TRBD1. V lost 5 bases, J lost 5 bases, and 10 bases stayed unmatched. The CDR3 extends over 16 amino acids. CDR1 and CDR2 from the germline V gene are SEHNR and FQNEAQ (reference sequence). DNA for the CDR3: TGTGCCAGCAGCACCCTGCCGGGACAGGGGGATGAGACCCAGTACTTC. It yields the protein CASSTLPGQGDETQYF. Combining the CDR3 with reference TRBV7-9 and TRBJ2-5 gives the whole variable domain DTGVSQNPRHKITKRGQNVTFRCDPISEHNRLYWYRQTLGQGPEFLTYFQNEAQLEKSRLLSDRFSAERPKGSFSTLEIQRTEQGDSAMYLCASSTLPGQGDETQYFGPGTRLLVL.

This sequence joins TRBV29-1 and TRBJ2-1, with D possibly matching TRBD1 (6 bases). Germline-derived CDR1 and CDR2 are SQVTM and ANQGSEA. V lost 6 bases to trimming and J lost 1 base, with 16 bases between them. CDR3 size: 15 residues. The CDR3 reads CSVTGLKGSYNEQFF. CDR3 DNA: TGCAGCGTGACAGGCCTAAAAGGGTCCTACAATGAGCAGTTCTTC.

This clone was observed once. CDR3 loop: CASGLGGGTEAFF. For the CDR3, the DNA is TGTGCTAGTGGTTTGGGGGGAGGGACTGAAGCTTTCTTT. The chain joins TRBV12-5 to TRBJ1-1; D is uncertain. Trimming shortened V by 1 base and J by 5 bases, and 8 bases separated the two germline ends. This CDR3 has 13 residues. Looked up from germline, CDR1 is LGHNT and CDR2 is FRNRAP.

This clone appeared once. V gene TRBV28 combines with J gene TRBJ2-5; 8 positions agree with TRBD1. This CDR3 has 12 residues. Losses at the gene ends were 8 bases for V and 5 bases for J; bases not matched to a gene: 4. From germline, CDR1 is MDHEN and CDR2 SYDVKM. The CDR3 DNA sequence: TGTGCCAGCGTAGGGGACAGGGAGACCCAGTACTTC. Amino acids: CASVGDRETQYF.

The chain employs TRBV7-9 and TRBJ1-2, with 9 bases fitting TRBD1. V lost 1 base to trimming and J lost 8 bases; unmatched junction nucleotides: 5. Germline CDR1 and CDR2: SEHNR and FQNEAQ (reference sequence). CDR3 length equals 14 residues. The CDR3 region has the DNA TGTGCCAGCAGCTTAGGGACAGGGGTAGGCGGCTACACCTTC. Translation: CASSLGTGVGGYTF.

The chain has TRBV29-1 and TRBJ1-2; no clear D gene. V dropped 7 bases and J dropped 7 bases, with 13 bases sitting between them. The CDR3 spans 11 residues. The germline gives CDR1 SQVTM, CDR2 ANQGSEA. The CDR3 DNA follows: TGCAGCGACACCCGGGGTCTTGGCTACACCTTC. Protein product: CSDTRGLGYTF.

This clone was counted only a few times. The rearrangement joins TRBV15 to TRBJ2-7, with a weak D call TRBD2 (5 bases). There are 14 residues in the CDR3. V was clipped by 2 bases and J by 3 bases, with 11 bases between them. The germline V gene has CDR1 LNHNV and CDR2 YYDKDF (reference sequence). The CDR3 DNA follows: TGTGCCACCAGCAGATCTGGACTGTACTACGAGCAGTACTTC. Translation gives CATSRSGLYYEQYF.

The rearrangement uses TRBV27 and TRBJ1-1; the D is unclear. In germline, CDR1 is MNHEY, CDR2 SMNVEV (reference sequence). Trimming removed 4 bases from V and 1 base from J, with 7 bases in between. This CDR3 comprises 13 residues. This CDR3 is CASSSRRNTEAFF. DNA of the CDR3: TGTGCCAGCAGTTCTAGACGGAACACTGAAGCTTTCTTT.

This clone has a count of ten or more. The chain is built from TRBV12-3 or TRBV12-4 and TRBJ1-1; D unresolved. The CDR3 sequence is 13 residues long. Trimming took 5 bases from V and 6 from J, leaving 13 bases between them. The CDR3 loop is CASSPSKGAEAFF. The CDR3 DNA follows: TGTGCCAGCAGTCCTTCGAAGGGAGCTGAAGCTTTCTTT.

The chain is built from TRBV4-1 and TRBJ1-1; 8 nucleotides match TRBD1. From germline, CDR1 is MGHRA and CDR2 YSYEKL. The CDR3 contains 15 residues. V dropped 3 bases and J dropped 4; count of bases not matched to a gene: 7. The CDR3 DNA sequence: TGCGCCAGCAGCCACCCGGACAGGGCAGGCACTGAAGCTTTCTTT. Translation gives CASSHPDRAGTEAFF.

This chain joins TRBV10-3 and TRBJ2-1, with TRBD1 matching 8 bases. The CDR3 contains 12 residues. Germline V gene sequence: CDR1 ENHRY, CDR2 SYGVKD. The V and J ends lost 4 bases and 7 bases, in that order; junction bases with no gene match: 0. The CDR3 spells CAISGTGNEQFF. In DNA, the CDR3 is TGTGCCATCAGTGGGACAGGGAATGAGCAGTTCTTC.

DNA for the CDR3: TGTGCCAGCAGGCAGGGGTTGAGCACTGAAGCTTTCTTT. Translated, it gives CASRQGLSTEAFF. The chain has TRBV2 and TRBJ1-1; possibly TRBD1 for D (6 bases). V lost 6 bases and J 4 bases, leaving 12 bases between the germline ends. The CDR3 consists of 13 residues. The germline V gene encodes CDR1 SNHLY and CDR2 FYNNEI.

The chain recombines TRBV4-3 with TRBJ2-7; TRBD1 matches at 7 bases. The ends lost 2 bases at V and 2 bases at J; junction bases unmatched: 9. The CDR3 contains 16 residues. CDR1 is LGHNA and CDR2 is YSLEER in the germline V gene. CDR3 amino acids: CASSQLSGTAPYEQYF. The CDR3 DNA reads TGCGCCAGCAGCCAACTATCCGGGACAGCGCCCTACGAGCAGTACTTC.

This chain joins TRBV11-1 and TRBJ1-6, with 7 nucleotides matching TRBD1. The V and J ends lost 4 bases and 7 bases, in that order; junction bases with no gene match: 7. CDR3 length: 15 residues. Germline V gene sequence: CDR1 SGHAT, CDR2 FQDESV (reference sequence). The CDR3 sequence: CASSSGQVGNSPLHF. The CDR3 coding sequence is TGTGCCAGCAGCTCTGGACAGGTCGGGAATTCACCCCTCCACTTT.

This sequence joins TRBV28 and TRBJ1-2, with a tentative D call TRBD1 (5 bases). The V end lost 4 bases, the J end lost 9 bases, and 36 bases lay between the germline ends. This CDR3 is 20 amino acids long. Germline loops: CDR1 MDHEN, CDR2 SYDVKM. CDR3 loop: CASSSRWGEWPPSRLARYTF. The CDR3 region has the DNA TGTGCCAGCAGTTCTAGGTGGGGGGAGTGGCCTCCGTCGAGGTTAGCTCGCTACACCTTC.

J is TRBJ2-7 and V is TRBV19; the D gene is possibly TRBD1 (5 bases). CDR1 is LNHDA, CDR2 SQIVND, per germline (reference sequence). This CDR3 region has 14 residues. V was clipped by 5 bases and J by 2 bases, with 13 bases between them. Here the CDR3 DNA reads TGTGCCAGTAGTCTCAGGGTTGGGCCCTACGAGCAGTACTTC. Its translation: CASSLRVGPYEQYF.

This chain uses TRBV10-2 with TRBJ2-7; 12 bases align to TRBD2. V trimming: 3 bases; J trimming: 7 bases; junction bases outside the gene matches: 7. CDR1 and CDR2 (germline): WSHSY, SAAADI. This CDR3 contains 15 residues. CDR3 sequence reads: CASSETSGGQWEQYF. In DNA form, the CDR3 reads TGCGCCAGCAGTGAAACTAGCGGGGGGCAATGGGAGCAGTACTTC.